Listed here are 22 T cell receptor beta chains from one sample, sequenced in a study of blood T cell repertoires in COVID-19. Sequencing used immunoSEQ multiplex PCR; TCRdb keeps in-frame clones, though not all of them. Here the sample spans over 300,000 clones, approximately 88% being singletons. Sequenced material: peripheral blood. The source is a man aged 40-49 years with acute or convalescent COVID-19.

This chain links TRBV2 with TRBJ1-6; possible D gene TRBD1, 6 bases. Per germline, CDR1 SNHLY and CDR2 FYNNEI. V was clipped by 4 bases and J by 9 bases, with 10 bases between them. The CDR3 has 13 residues. CDR3 coding DNA: TGTGCCAGCAGTGGAGGGGGTGGTTCACCCCTCCACTTT. It encodes CASSGGGGSPLHF.

This rearrangement joins TRBV6-5 to TRBJ2-1; no clear D. This CDR3 spans 11 amino acids. V lost 8 bases and J lost 8, with 10 bases in between. CDR1 and CDR2 from the germline V gene are MNHEY and SVGAGI. The CDR3 sequence: CASLLLDEQFF. CDR3 DNA sequence: TGTGCCAGCTTACTTTTGGATGAGCAGTTCTTC.

The gene calls are TRBV6-2 or TRBV6-3 and TRBJ1-5; 7 positions match TRBD1. From germline, CDR1 is MNHEY and CDR2 SVGEGT. The CDR3 totals 15 residues. V lost 2 bases and J lost 3; bases outside the gene matches: 4. CDR3 amino acids: CASSYRTGSNQPQHF. The DNA of the CDR3 is TGTGCCAGCAGTTACAGGACAGGTTCCAATCAGCCCCAGCATTTT.

This clone was seen a single time. V gene TRBV2 combines with J gene TRBJ2-3, with 12 bases fitting TRBD2. The ends lost 6 bases at V and 0 bases at J; junction bases unmatched: 1. Germline V gives CDR1 SNHLY, CDR2 FYNNEI. CDR3 length: 15 residues. Here the CDR3 DNA reads TGTGCCAGCAGAGGGACTAGCGGGAGCACAGATACGCAGTATTTT. Amino acid sequence: CASRGTSGSTDTQYF.

The chain couples TRBV6-2 or TRBV6-3 to TRBJ1-5; D gene uncertain. The V gene's germline CDR1 is MNHEY and CDR2 SVGEGT. This CDR3 is 14 amino acids long. Between the trimmed V and J ends, which lost 2 bases and 5 bases, there was a span of 10 bases. The CDR3 coding sequence is TGTGCCAGCAGTTACAGGAGGGTCGATCAGCCCCAGCATTTT. Protein sequence: CASSYRRVDQPQHF.

This sequence joins TRBV19 and TRBJ2-5; 8 positions agree with TRBD2. J was trimmed by 5 bases and V by 10 bases; bases with no gene match: 15. The CDR3 contains 15 residues. The germline V gene has CDR1 LNHDA and CDR2 SQIVND (reference sequence). This chain's CDR3 is CATAGRGESIETQYF. CDR3 bases: TGTGCCACTGCCGGGCGGGGGGAGTCCATTGAGACCCAGTACTTC.

This rearrangement joins TRBV28 to TRBJ2-7; maybe TRBD1 (5 bases). CDR3 length: 12 residues. The ends were cut back, 10 bases at V and 6 bases at J, with 16 bases in the middle. CDR1 and CDR2 from the germline V gene are MDHEN and SYDVKM. CDR3: CATPGLKGEQYF. The CDR3 DNA reads TGTGCCACCCCAGGGCTGAAGGGCGAGCAGTACTTC.

The chain uses TRBV18 and TRBJ1-2, with TRBD1 as a possible D gene (5 bases). Per the germline V gene, CDR1 is KGHSH and CDR2 is LQKENI. V was trimmed by 0 bases and J by 0 bases, leaving 11 bases between them. CDR3 length: 16 residues. The CDR3 spells CASSPPVGVPNYGYTF. CDR3 coding DNA: TGTGCCAGCTCACCACCGGTAGGGGTACCTAACTATGGCTACACCTTC.

The chain couples TRBV6-2 or TRBV6-3 to TRBJ1-5; 7 nucleotides line up with TRBD1. CDR1 is MNHEY and CDR2 is SVGEGT in the germline V gene. J lost 5 bases, V lost 5 bases, and 9 bases had no gene match. CDR3 length equals 15 residues. This chain's CDR3 is CASSTRDRIYQPQHF. The CDR3 nucleotides read TGTGCCAGCAGTACTCGGGACAGAATTTATCAGCCCCAGCATTTT.

The chain links TRBV11-2 to TRBJ2-5, with TRBD2 as a possible D gene (6 bases). Germline CDR1 reads SGHAT; CDR2 reads FQNNGV. The V end lost 3 bases, the J end lost 5 bases, and 7 bases lay between the germline ends. CDR3 length: 12 residues. The CDR3: CASSFRGETQYF. CDR3 DNA: TGTGCCAGCAGCTTTCGGGGGGAGACCCAGTACTTC. Filled out from reference TRBV11-2 and TRBJ2-5, the complete variable domain reads EAGVAQSPRYKIIEKRQSVAFWCNPISGHATLYWYQQILGQGPKLLIQFQNNGVVDDSQLPKDRFSAERLKGVDSTLKIQPAKLEDSAVYLCASSFRGETQYFGPGTRLLVL.

This chain uses TRBV7-9 with TRBJ2-6, with 10 nucleotides matching TRBD1. Germline V gene sequence: CDR1 SEHNR, CDR2 FQNEAQ (reference sequence). The CDR3 totals 15 residues. V shed 6 bases, J shed 3 bases, and the junction held 2 bases outside the gene matches. CDR3 protein: CASRGQGFGANVLTF. CDR3 nucleotide sequence: TGTGCCAGCAGGGGACAGGGGTTTGGGGCCAACGTCCTGACTTTC.

The DNA for the CDR3 is TGTGCCAGCAGCTCACAGGGGGCCGCAGATACGCAGTATTTT. Amino acid sequence: CASSSQGAADTQYF. This chain joins TRBV5-8 and TRBJ2-3, with 9 bases identical to TRBD1. Germline V gene lookup returns CDR1 SGHTS and CDR2 YDEGEE. The CDR3 sequence is 14 residues long. V shed 3 bases, J shed 4 bases, and the junction held 3 bases outside the gene matches.

J is TRBJ2-7 and V is TRBV30; 7 bases align to TRBD2. The CDR3 is made up of 13 amino acids. With 5 bases clipped from V and 5 bases from J, the junction kept 9 bases outside the gene matches. Per the germline V gene, CDR1 is GTSNPN and CDR2 is SVGIG (reference sequence). The CDR3 DNA reads as TGTGCCTGGGGGAGGGAAAGCCGGGACGAGCAGTACTTC. It is translated as CAWGRESRDEQYF.

The V gene is TRBV5-1, the J gene TRBJ2-3; D gene ambiguous. Germline V gives CDR1 SGHRS, CDR2 YFSETQ. The CDR3 runs 15 residues. V was pared by 0 bases and J by 0 bases, with 8 bases between. The CDR3 spells CASSLVQASTDTQYF. DNA for the CDR3: TGCGCCAGCAGCTTGGTTCAGGCTAGCACAGATACGCAGTATTTT. The whole variable domain, remainder taken from reference TRBV5-1 and TRBJ2-3, is KAGVTQTPRYLIKTRGQQVTLSCSPISGHRSVSWYQQTPGQGLQFLFEYFSETQRNKGNFPGRFSGRQFSNSRSEMNVSTLELGDSALYLCASSLVQASTDTQYFGPGTRLTVL.

The chain links TRBV11-2 to TRBJ2-5; a weak D match, TRBD1 (6 bases). V dropped 1 base and J dropped 2 bases, with 11 bases sitting between them. The germline CDR1 and CDR2 sequences are SGHAT and FQNNGV. The CDR3 is 15 residues long. The CDR3 here is CASSLAWTVQETQYF. As DNA, the CDR3 is TGTGCCAGCAGCTTAGCCTGGACAGTACAAGAGACCCAGTACTTC.

This clone was detected a few times. V and J are TRBV27 and TRBJ2-7; 11 nucleotides align to TRBD2. The CDR3 has 14 amino acids. With 5 bases clipped from V and 2 bases from J, the junction kept 2 bases outside the gene matches. Germline lookup yields CDR1 MNHEY and CDR2 SMNVEV (reference sequence). CDR3 amino acids: CASSIAGGAYEQYF. In nucleotides, the CDR3 is TGTGCCAGCAGTATAGCGGGAGGGGCCTACGAGCAGTACTTC.

V usage is TRBV19 and J usage is TRBJ2-7; 7 nucleotides line up with TRBD1. The length of the CDR3 is 15 residues. V trimming: 9 bases; J trimming: 2 bases; junction bases outside the gene matches: 13. Germline CDR1 reads LNHDA; CDR2 reads SQIVND (reference sequence). In DNA, the CDR3 is TGTGCCAGCCGCGATCCGGGACAGTCAACCTACGAGCAGTACTTC. This gives the protein CASRDPGQSTYEQYF.

The rearrangement links TRBV6-5 to TRBJ1-1; D remains unclear. This CDR3 is 14 amino acids long. Trimming pared 2 bases from V and 1 base from J, leaving 8 bases between. Looked up from germline, CDR1 is MNHEY and CDR2 is SVGAGI. The CDR3 loop is CASSYNLENTEAFF. In DNA form, the CDR3 reads TGTGCCAGCAGTTACAACCTAGAGAACACTGAAGCTTTCTTT.

V gene TRBV7-6 combines with J gene TRBJ2-7; 13 bases are shared with TRBD2. Germline V gene data show CDR1 as SGHVS and CDR2 as FNYEAQ. Trimming removed 6 bases from V and 3 bases from J; junction bases left unmatched: 2. The CDR3 is made up of 14 amino acids. This CDR3 is CASRGTSGDYEQYF. The CDR3, as DNA: TGTGCCAGCAGGGGGACTAGCGGGGACTACGAGCAGTACTTC.

The chain has TRBV9 and TRBJ1-2; TRBD1 agrees at 7 bases. The V gene's germline CDR1 is SGDLS and CDR2 YYNGEE. V shed 4 bases and J 7 bases; nucleotides not matched to a gene: 13. The CDR3 has 15 residues. The CDR3 reads CASSPVGQGVSGYTF. The CDR3 region has the DNA TGTGCCAGCAGCCCTGTGGGGCAGGGGGTTTCTGGCTACACCTTC.

The chain couples TRBV5-6 to TRBJ2-7; 7 bases line up with TRBD2. The V gene end was trimmed by 1 base and the J gene end by 5 bases; junction bases not matched to a gene: 3. This CDR3 has 13 residues. CDR1 SGHDT and CDR2 YYEEEE come from the germline V gene. CDR3 residues: CASSLFGRDEQYF. The CDR3 region has the DNA TGTGCCAGCAGCTTGTTTGGGAGGGACGAGCAGTACTTC.

This chain joins TRBV28 and TRBJ2-2; D is undetermined. The CDR3 consists of 13 residues. Trimming removed 8 bases from V and 4 bases from J, with 11 bases in between. Germline V gene data show CDR1 as MDHEN and CDR2 as SYDVKM. The chain's CDR3 is CASHRDSTGELFF. CDR3 sequence (DNA): TGTGCCAGCCATAGAGATAGCACCGGGGAGCTGTTTTTT. Filled out from reference TRBV28 and TRBJ2-2, the complete variable domain reads DVKVTQSSRYLVKRTGEKVFLECVQDMDHENMFWYRQDPGLGLRLIYFSYDVKMKEKGDIPEGYSVSREKKERFSLILESASTNQTSMYLCASHRDSTGELFFGEGSRLTVL.